These 22 T cell receptor beta chains were all obtained from the same sample, sequenced in a study of vaccination effects on CD4 cells after COVID-19. These TCRs' antigens remain unknown. Sequencing used immunoSEQ multiplex PCR; TCRdb keeps in-frame clones, though not all of them. The repertoire holds tens of thousands of clones, with 65% to 80% as singletons. The authors isolated CD4+ T cells after about eleven days of culture. The source was CD4+ T cells from PBMCs cultured without peptide, collected before COVID-19 vaccination. The receptors derive from a human donor who received a COVID-19 vaccine.

This clone was seen a handful of times. This chain connects TRBV30 to TRBJ1-5; 10 nucleotides agree with TRBD1. The CDR3 length is 15 residues. V dropped 5 bases and J dropped 3; count of bases not matched to a gene: 7. CDR1 is GTSNPN, CDR2 SVGIG, per germline (reference sequence). The CDR3 is CAWGGTGASNQPQHF. Written as DNA, the CDR3 is TGTGCCTGGGGGGGGACAGGGGCCTCCAATCAGCCCCAGCATTTT.

In DNA, the CDR3 is TGTGCCAGCAGCTTAGAGGCGGGGGAGACCCAGTACTTC. Protein: CASSLEAGETQYF. This chain joins TRBV11-3 and TRBJ2-5; a possible D gene is TRBD2 (6 bases). The CDR3 loop spans 13 amino acids. From germline, CDR1 is SGHNT and CDR2 YENEEA. V was pared by 0 bases and J by 5 bases, with 7 bases between. The complete variable domain, with remaining parts taken from reference TRBV11-3 and TRBJ2-5, reads EAGVVQSPRYKIIEKKQPVAFWCNPISGHNTLYWYLQNLGQGPELLIRYENEEAVDDSQLPKDRFSAERLKGVDSTLKIQPAELGDSAVYLCASSLEAGETQYFGPGTRLLVL.

The V call is TRBV10-3, the J call TRBJ2-3; 10 bases line up with TRBD1. Trimming took 5 bases from V and 5 from J; bases not matched to a gene: 10. Per germline, CDR1 ENHRY and CDR2 SYGVKD. The CDR3 contains 16 residues. The CDR3 protein is CAISSRGQGGGDTQYF. CDR3 nucleotide sequence: TGTGCCATCAGTTCCCGAGGACAGGGGGGGGGAGATACGCAGTATTTT.

This chain uses TRBV19 with TRBJ2-1; 7 nucleotides match TRBD2. CDR1 is LNHDA, CDR2 SQIVND, per germline (reference sequence). Germline trimming cut 4 bases from V and 1 base from J; bases unmatched to any gene: 7. The CDR3 covers 16 residues. CDR3 protein: CASSSSGTMSYNEQFF. DNA for the CDR3: TGTGCCAGTAGTAGCTCCGGGACTATGTCCTACAATGAGCAGTTCTTC. The whole variable domain, filled in from reference TRBV19 and TRBJ2-1, reads DGGITQSPKYLFRKEGQNVTLSCEQNLNHDAMYWYRQDPGQGLRLIYYSQIVNDFQKGDIAEGYSVSREKKESFPLTVTSAQKNPTAFYLCASSSSGTMSYNEQFFGPGTRLTVL.

The chain employs TRBV2 and TRBJ1-1; D is unclear. The CDR3 runs to 12 residues. V lost 4 bases and J lost 5, with 8 bases in between. Per the germline V gene, CDR1 is SNHLY and CDR2 is FYNNEI. The CDR3 DNA follows: TGTGCCAGCAGTGTTGAAAATACTGAAGCTTTCTTT. Translating it yields CASSVENTEAFF.

This chain joins TRBV7-9 and TRBJ2-3, with 13 nucleotides matching TRBD2. Trimming removed 1 base from V and 9 bases from J; junction bases left unmatched: 10. Germline-derived CDR1 and CDR2 are SEHNR and FQNEAQ (reference sequence). The CDR3 is 17 residues long. In DNA form, the CDR3 reads TGTGCCAGCAGCTTAGGGGGACTAGCGGGACTCTTTGGGACGCAGTATTTT. Encoded protein: CASSLGGLAGLFGTQYF.

This rearrangement joins TRBV19 to TRBJ2-3, with TRBD1 matching 7 bases. The germline V gene encodes CDR1 LNHDA and CDR2 SQIVND (reference sequence). Unmatched junction bases numbered 3, after V lost 6 bases and J lost 3 bases. The CDR3 length is 13 residues. CDR3 protein: CASRRQGTDTQYF. CDR3 bases: TGTGCCAGTAGGAGACAGGGAACAGATACGCAGTATTTT.

This chain links TRBV11-2 with TRBJ1-3; D unclear. The length of the CDR3 is 15 residues. Deletions cut 5 bases from V and 0 bases from J, with 11 bases between. Germline CDR1 is SGHAT and CDR2 is FQNNGV. CDR3 in DNA: TGTGCCAGCAGCAAAAATCGGGTCTCTGGAAACACCATATATTTT. As protein: CASSKNRVSGNTIYF.

The chain is built from TRBV27 and TRBJ2-2, with a tentative D call TRBD1 (5 bases). Deletions cut 5 bases from V and 6 bases from J, with 22 bases between. CDR1 and CDR2 from the germline V gene are MNHEY and SMNVEV (reference sequence). CDR3 length: 17 residues. The CDR3 nucleotides are TGTGCCAGCAGTCATCGTCTAGGGGCCATTGATCCCGGGGAGCTGTTTTTT. It encodes CASSHRLGAIDPGELFF.

The gene calls are TRBV6-5 and TRBJ1-4; 9 nucleotides match TRBD1. Per germline, CDR1 MNHEY and CDR2 SVGAGI. V dropped 7 bases and J dropped 4; count of bases not matched to a gene: 7. The CDR3 extends over 15 amino acids. The CDR3 nucleotides read TGTGCCAGCACTACAGGGGGCGGTGTTAATGAAAAACTGTTTTTT. Protein product: CASTTGGGVNEKLFF.

The V gene is TRBV6-1, the J gene TRBJ2-5, with 7 bases matching TRBD2. The CDR3 is made up of 14 amino acids. V lost 2 bases and J lost 4; bases outside the gene matches: 4. The V gene's germline CDR1 is MNHNS and CDR2 SASEGT. CDR3 sequence reads: CASSESWGGETQYF. In nucleotides, the CDR3 is TGTGCCAGCAGTGAAAGTTGGGGGGGAGAGACCCAGTACTTC.

The chain has TRBV2 and TRBJ2-1; 13 nucleotides agree with TRBD2. The V segment lost 5 bases and the J segment 4 bases; nucleotides outside the gene matches: 11. The CDR3 covers 18 residues. CDR1 and CDR2 (germline): SNHLY, FYNNEI. The CDR3 here is CASSPLAGGIGAYNEQFF. The CDR3, as DNA: TGTGCCAGCAGTCCACTAGCGGGGGGGATTGGTGCTTACAATGAGCAGTTCTTC.

This clone was observed a handful of times. This sequence joins TRBV4-3 and TRBJ2-3, with 13 positions matching TRBD2. The CDR3 spans 18 residues. The V segment lost 3 bases and the J segment 10 bases; nucleotides outside the gene matches: 16. CDR1 is LGHNA and CDR2 is YSLEER in the germline V gene. The CDR3 reads CASSHIGGTSGGVGAQYF. The DNA for the CDR3 is TGCGCCAGCAGCCATATAGGGGGTACTAGCGGGGGGGTAGGGGCGCAGTATTTT.

This clone came up once. V and J are TRBV27 and TRBJ2-7, with D tentatively TRBD1 (6 bases). Germline loops: CDR1 MNHEY, CDR2 SMNVEV (reference sequence). Trimming removed 6 bases from V and 5 bases from J, with 14 bases in between. This CDR3 is built from 13 residues. This chain's CDR3 is CASSRSYRDEQYF. The CDR3 nucleotides are TGTGCCAGCAGCCGAAGCTACAGGGACGAGCAGTACTTC.

The chain combines TRBV2 with TRBJ1-1; 7 positions match TRBD1. The V and J ends lost 6 bases and 1 base, in that order; junction bases with no gene match: 5. The CDR3 is 14 residues long. Germline V gene data show CDR1 as SNHLY and CDR2 as FYNNEI. This CDR3 reads CASRPGTENTEAFF. The CDR3 coding sequence is TGTGCCAGCAGACCCGGGACAGAGAACACTGAAGCTTTCTTT.

V is TRBV7-2 and J is TRBJ2-2; no clear D gene. The CDR3 is 12 amino acids. CDR1 is SGHTA, CDR2 FQGNSA, per germline. The V end lost 4 bases, the J end lost 7 bases, and 7 bases lay between the germline ends. As DNA, the CDR3 is TGTGCCAGCAGCTCAGAGGTCGGGGAGCTGTTTTTT. This translates into CASSSEVGELFF. The full variable domain, with the rest looked up from reference TRBV7-2 and TRBJ2-2, is GAGVSQSPSNKVTEKGKDVELRCDPISGHTALYWYRQSLGQGLEFLIYFQGNSAPDKSGLPSDRFSAERTGGSVSTLTIQRTQQEDSAVYLCASSSEVGELFFGEGSRLTVL.

The chain has TRBV2 and TRBJ1-1; 8 bases align to TRBD1. CDR1 is SNHLY, CDR2 FYNNEI, per germline. The CDR3 is 15 residues long. V shed 4 bases, J shed 0 bases, and the junction held 4 bases outside the gene matches. This CDR3 is CASSGTGSVNTEAFF. Written as DNA, the CDR3 is TGTGCCAGCAGTGGGACAGGGTCGGTGAACACTGAAGCTTTCTTT.

V usage is TRBV29-1 and J usage is TRBJ2-7; tentative D call: TRBD2 (6 bases). This CDR3 is built from 14 residues. Trimming cost V 3 bases and J 2 bases, with 14 bases left between them. Germline loops: CDR1 SQVTM, CDR2 ANQGSEA. In DNA, the CDR3 is TGCAGCGTTGAGGGCGGGAAGGGGACCTACGAGCAGTACTTC. Its protein product is CSVEGGKGTYEQYF.

The rearrangement joins TRBV10-2 to TRBJ1-5, with TRBD1 as a possible D gene (6 bases). Trimming pared 4 bases from V and 4 bases from J, leaving 8 bases between. Germline V gives CDR1 WSHSY, CDR2 SAAADI. The CDR3 is 13 amino acids. Here the CDR3 reads CASSGQGNQPQHF. The CDR3 DNA reads TGCGCCAGCAGTGGCCAGGGGAATCAGCCCCAGCATTTT.

The rearrangement links TRBV27 to TRBJ2-5, with TRBD2 as a possible D gene (5 bases). The CDR3 is 13 amino acids. V was cut by 8 bases and J by 1 base, with 11 bases left in between. CDR1 and CDR2 from the germline V gene are MNHEY and SMNVEV (reference sequence). The CDR3 coding sequence is TGTGCCAGCGCTACGGGGTTCCAAGAGACCCAGTACTTC. It specifies CASATGFQETQYF.

The V and J genes are TRBV4-2 and TRBJ1-2; tentative D call: TRBD1 (6 bases). In germline, CDR1 is LGHNA, CDR2 YNFKEQ. V lost 4 bases to trimming and J lost 5 bases, with 8 bases between them. The CDR3 runs 12 residues. The CDR3 DNA reads as TGTGCCAGCAGCCCTGGACAGTATGGCTACACCTTC. It is translated as CASSPGQYGYTF.

V and J are TRBV19 and TRBJ2-7, with TRBD1 as a possible D gene (6 bases). V shed 5 bases and J shed 6 bases, with 17 bases lying between them. This CDR3 comprises 14 residues. Germline CDR1 LNHDA, CDR2 SQIVND (reference sequence). Written as DNA, the CDR3 is TGTGCCAGTAGTGGTCCCGAAACAGGGTCCGAGCAGTACTTC. This encodes CASSGPETGSEQYF.